This entry lists 28 T cell receptor beta chains sequenced from one sample in a study of blood T cell repertoires in COVID-19. Generated by immunoSEQ multiplex PCR, the TCRdb table keeps only in-frame clones and is missing some. The repertoire holds roughly 120,000 clones, with 85% as singletons. The material sequenced was peripheral blood. These receptors originate from a human donor in a cohort sampled during active COVID-19.

This rearrangement joins TRBV7-2 to TRBJ2-1; 7 bases align to TRBD2. J was trimmed by 5 bases and V by 4 bases; bases with no gene match: 5. Germline V gene sequence: CDR1 SGHTA, CDR2 FQGNSA. There are 14 residues in the CDR3. The CDR3 sequence: CASSSSGANNEQFF. CDR3 coding DNA: TGTGCCAGCAGCTCCAGCGGGGCTAACAATGAGCAGTTCTTC.

This chain connects TRBV7-2 to TRBJ2-6, with 7 bases that match TRBD1. Germline CDR1 reads SGHTA; CDR2 reads FQGNSA. This CDR3 has 18 amino acids. The junction had 14 bases not matched to a gene; V was cut back by 5 bases and J by 4 bases. The CDR3 DNA follows: TGTGCCAGCAGCCTTAGAGGGACAGCGGTAGGGGGGGCCAACGTCCTGACTTTC. Protein product: CASSLRGTAVGGANVLTF.

The gene calls are TRBV21-1 and TRBJ1-2. TRBV21-1 is a pseudogene segment. The CDR3 runs 19 residues. The CDR3 is CASSTGVRAGFLANYGYTF. CDR3 DNA sequence: TGTGCCAGCAGCACCGGGGTTCGGGCAGGATTTCTAGCTAACTATGGCTACACCTTC.

This chain uses TRBV19 with TRBJ1-1; the D gene is possibly TRBD1 (6 bases). CDR1 is LNHDA, CDR2 SQIVND, per germline (reference sequence). The CDR3 spans 14 residues. V was trimmed by 6 bases and J by 5 bases, leaving 16 bases between them. The CDR3 nucleotides are TGTGCCAGTAGCCATGGCAGGGGTAGGACTGAAGCTTTCTTT. Protein product: CASSHGRGRTEAFF. The entire variable domain, with the rest obtained from reference TRBV19 and TRBJ1-1, is as follows: DGGITQSPKYLFRKEGQNVTLSCEQNLNHDAMYWYRQDPGQGLRLIYYSQIVNDFQKGDIAEGYSVSREKKESFPLTVTSAQKNPTAFYLCASSHGRGRTEAFFGQGTRLTVV.

This clone was seen a few times. The V call is TRBV6-2 or TRBV6-3, the J call TRBJ2-2, with D possibly matching TRBD1 (5 bases). Trimming took 6 bases from V and 4 from J, leaving 21 bases between them. The CDR3 has 17 amino acids. Germline values: CDR1 MNHEY, CDR2 SVGEGT. The CDR3 loop reads CASSPLLGAETTGELFF. As DNA, the CDR3 is TGTGCCAGCAGCCCTCTTTTAGGGGCCGAAACCACCGGGGAGCTGTTTTTT.

This rearrangement joins TRBV19 to TRBJ1-2; 7 nucleotides match TRBD1. The CDR3 totals 13 residues. Trimming removed 10 bases from V and 4 bases from J; junction bases left unmatched: 9. Germline CDR1 reads LNHDA; CDR2 reads SQIVND (reference sequence). In DNA form, the CDR3 reads TGTGCCACCAACAGGGGTAAGGGCTATGGCTACACCTTC. It translates to CATNRGKGYGYTF. The full variable domain, with the rest looked up from reference TRBV19 and TRBJ1-2, is DGGITQSPKYLFRKEGQNVTLSCEQNLNHDAMYWYRQDPGQGLRLIYYSQIVNDFQKGDIAEGYSVSREKKESFPLTVTSAQKNPTAFYLCATNRGKGYGYTFGSGTRLTVV.

The chain joins TRBV4-1 to TRBJ1-4; TRBD1 is a possible D gene (5 bases). Germline CDR1 is MGHRA and CDR2 is YSYEKL. The CDR3 has 17 amino acids. The V end lost 4 bases, the J end lost 0 bases, and 15 bases lay between the germline ends. CDR3 DNA: TGCGCCAGCAGCCGAGCGACCGGGACTCCAACTAATGAAAAACTGTTTTTT. This gives the protein CASSRATGTPTNEKLFF.

The V and J genes are TRBV30 and TRBJ2-2; possibly TRBD2 for D (5 bases). Germline loops: CDR1 GTSNPN, CDR2 SVGIG (reference sequence). The V and J ends lost 2 bases and 7 bases respectively, with 14 bases between them. This CDR3 region has 14 residues. CDR3 in DNA: TGTGCCTGGAGTACCCCTGGGGAGCGCGGGGAGCTGTTTTTT. It codes for CAWSTPGERGELFF.

This clone appeared a single time. The chain carries TRBV3-1 (or the pseudogene TRBV3-2) and TRBJ2-7; D is undetermined. Germline CDR1 and CDR2: LGHDT and YNNKEL (reference sequence). Trimming stripped 0 bases from V and 2 bases from J, with 8 bases between. The CDR3 is 14 residues long. Here the CDR3 reads CASSQDRRPYEQYF. In DNA form, the CDR3 reads TGTGCCAGCAGCCAAGACAGGCGCCCCTACGAGCAGTACTTC.

This clone was seen a few times. The V call is TRBV27, the J call TRBJ1-6; unclear D gene. Trimming cost V 2 bases and J 3 bases, with 8 bases left between them. CDR1 MNHEY and CDR2 SMNVEV come from the germline V gene (reference sequence). CDR3 size: 15 residues. The DNA for the CDR3 is TGTGCCAGCAGTTTAAACAGAGACTATAATTCACCCCTCCACTTT. Translating gives CASSLNRDYNSPLHF.

V usage is TRBV6-5 and J usage is TRBJ2-1, with a weak D call TRBD2 (5 bases). V was pared by 8 bases and J by 7 bases, with 9 bases between. The CDR3 is made up of 11 amino acids. The germline CDR1 and CDR2 sequences are MNHEY and SVGAGI. CDR3 sequence reads: CASPGFNEQFF. The CDR3 DNA is TGTGCCAGCCCGGGGTTTAATGAGCAGTTCTTC.

J is TRBJ1-4 and V is TRBV6-6; a weak D match, TRBD1 (5 bases). Germline CDR1 reads MNHNY; CDR2 reads SVGAGI (reference sequence). V was cut by 6 bases and J by 14 bases, with 31 bases left in between. The CDR3 extends over 17 amino acids. Written as DNA, the CDR3 is TGTGCCAGCAGCCGAGGGGCCCGGACCTCTCTTGAGCCGCGTCTGTTTTTT. It specifies CASSRGARTSLEPRLFF.

V usage is TRBV7-9 and J usage is TRBJ2-1; 15 bases agree with TRBD2. Germline assignment: CDR1 SEHNR and CDR2 FQNEAQ (reference sequence). This CDR3 is built from 16 residues. The trim removed 2 bases at V and 9 bases at J, leaving 5 bases unmatched. CDR3 residues: CASSLSGTSGGFEQFF. The CDR3 DNA is TGTGCCAGCAGCTTATCCGGGACTAGCGGGGGGTTTGAGCAGTTCTTC.

The V call is TRBV15, the J call TRBJ2-2; D may be TRBD2 (7 bases). V lost 3 bases to trimming and J lost 4 bases, with 15 bases between them. This CDR3 comprises 16 residues. CDR1 and CDR2 (germline): LNHNV, YYDKDF (reference sequence). CDR3 coding DNA: TGTGCCACCAGCAGGTCCGGGGGGCGCGGCACCGGGGAGCTGTTTTTT. Translated: CATSRSGGRGTGELFF.

This rearrangement joins TRBV6-2 or TRBV6-3 to TRBJ1-2; perhaps TRBD1 as D (6 bases). CDR1 MNHEY and CDR2 SVGEGT come from the germline V gene. This CDR3 has 13 residues. Trimming cost V 5 bases and J 2 bases, with 9 bases left between them. The CDR3: CASSQGHNYGYTF. CDR3 bases: TGTGCCAGCAGTCAGGGGCACAACTATGGCTACACCTTC.

The chain is built from TRBV10-3 and TRBJ2-7; TRBD2 is a possible D gene (6 bases). The CDR3 consists of 15 residues. CDR1 ENHRY and CDR2 SYGVKD come from the germline V gene. The V end lost 4 bases, the J end lost 5 bases, and 18 bases lay between the germline ends. The CDR3 DNA sequence: TGTGCCATCAGTGGCGGGGACCCCAGGATCAACGAGCAGTACTTC. Translating gives CAISGGDPRINEQYF.

The chain links TRBV15 to TRBJ2-7; 12 nucleotides align to TRBD1. The CDR3 extends over 18 amino acids. Germline CDR1 reads LNHNV; CDR2 reads YYDKDF (reference sequence). The junction had 14 bases not matched to a gene; V was cut back by 2 bases and J by 6 bases. The CDR3 loop reads CATSRTGQGAYPGGEQYF. DNA for the CDR3: TGTGCCACCAGCAGAACGGGACAGGGGGCCTACCCTGGGGGCGAGCAGTACTTC. The full variable domain, its missing parts supplied by reference TRBV15 and TRBJ2-7, is DAMVIQNPRYQVTQFGKPVTLSCSQTLNHNVMYWYQQKSSQAPKLLFHYYDKDFNNEADTPDNFQSRRPNTSFCFLDIRSPGLGDTAMYLCATSRTGQGAYPGGEQYFGPGTRLTVT.

This clone was seen at least ten times. The V and J genes are TRBV2 and TRBJ1-5; D unclear. Between the trimmed V and J ends, which lost 1 base and 4 bases, there was a span of 11 bases. The germline V gene has CDR1 SNHLY and CDR2 FYNNEI. CDR3 length: 15 residues. DNA for the CDR3: TGTGCCAGCAGTGAAGACGGCAGGAAAAATCAGCCCCAGCATTTT. It translates to CASSEDGRKNQPQHF.

This clone is a singleton in its sample. The chain recombines TRBV30 with TRBJ2-7; 7 nucleotides align to TRBD1. Germline-derived CDR1 and CDR2 are GTSNPN and SVGIG (reference sequence). The CDR3 is made up of 14 amino acids. The V segment lost 5 bases and the J segment 0 bases; nucleotides outside the gene matches: 7. The CDR3 loop is CAWDTGEVSYEQYF. In DNA form, the CDR3 reads TGTGCCTGGGATACAGGGGAAGTCTCCTACGAGCAGTACTTC.

This clone was seen just once. The chain employs TRBV4-3 and TRBJ2-4; 8 bases match TRBD2. In germline, CDR1 is LGHNA, CDR2 YSLEER. This CDR3 region has 16 residues. J was trimmed by 2 bases and V by 0 bases; bases with no gene match: 3. The CDR3 loop is CASSQDRGGTKNIQYF. The CDR3, as DNA: TGCGCCAGCAGCCAAGATCGGGGGGGAACCAAAAACATTCAGTACTTC.

This sequence joins TRBV5-6 and TRBJ1-3, with 7 bases fitting TRBD1. The CDR3 has 13 residues. V dropped 1 base and J dropped 7; count of bases not matched to a gene: 2. Germline V gene data show CDR1 as SGHDT and CDR2 as YYEEEE. Here the CDR3 reads CASSLSRGNTIYF. CDR3 DNA sequence: TGTGCCAGCAGCTTGTCCAGGGGGAACACCATATATTTT.

The rearrangement joins TRBV5-6 to TRBJ1-2, with D perhaps matching TRBD1 (6 bases). CDR1 SGHDT and CDR2 YYEEEE come from the germline V gene. The CDR3 extends over 13 amino acids. With 5 bases removed from V and 2 bases from J, the gap between germline ends came to 10 bases. This CDR3 is CASRSQGNYGYTF. The CDR3 DNA sequence: TGTGCCAGCAGGTCTCAGGGGAACTATGGCTACACCTTC.

CDR3 protein: CASSPQPNEKLFF. The CDR3 region has the DNA TGCGCCAGCAGCCCACAGCCTAATGAAAAACTGTTTTTT. The chain carries TRBV4-1 and TRBJ1-4; D remains unclear. This CDR3 is 13 amino acids long. Germline CDR1 reads MGHRA; CDR2 reads YSYEKL. Trimming removed 4 bases at V and 3 bases at J, with 6 bases between.

The rearrangement joins TRBV21-1 to TRBJ2-7; the table's D gene call, TRBD2, was not cross checked with the DNA. TRBV21-1 is termed a pseudogene. The CDR3 loop spans 17 amino acids. The CDR3 loop is CASSKDRGGEETYEQYF. CDR3 nucleotides: TGTGCCAGCAGCAAAGATAGAGGGGGGGAAGAGACCTACGAGCAGTACTTC.

The chain couples TRBV12-3 or TRBV12-4 to TRBJ2-3; 9 bases line up with TRBD2. With 5 bases clipped from V and 9 bases from J, the junction kept 6 bases outside the gene matches. The CDR3 is 13 amino acids. This chain's CDR3 is CASSSGGPNTQYF. The DNA of the CDR3 is TGTGCCAGCAGTAGCGGGGGGCCGAACACGCAGTATTTT.

V is TRBV14 and J is TRBJ2-2; 7 nucleotides match TRBD1. After removal of 5 bases from V and 1 base from J, the junction contained 4 bases not matched to a gene. The CDR3 has 15 amino acids. Germline assignment: CDR1 SGHDN and CDR2 FVKESK. The CDR3: CASSIWTGNTGELFF. CDR3 bases: TGTGCCAGCAGCATCTGGACAGGGAACACCGGGGAGCTGTTTTTT. The full variable domain, completed using reference TRBV14 and TRBJ2-2, is EAGVTQFPSHSVIEKGQTVTLRCDPISGHDNLYWYRRVMGKEIKFLLHFVKESKQDESGMPNNRFLAERTGGTYSTLKVQPAELEDSGVYFCASSIWTGNTGELFFGEGSRLTVL.

The CDR3 sequence is CASSARRNTEAFF. CDR3 sequence (DNA): TGTGCCAGCAGCGCACGGAGGAACACTGAAGCTTTCTTT. This sequence joins TRBV5-4 and TRBJ1-1; D remains unclear. CDR1 and CDR2 from the germline V gene are SGHNT and YYREEE (reference sequence). CDR3 length equals 13 residues. V was trimmed by 4 bases and J by 1 base, leaving 8 bases between them.

The chain is built from TRBV29-1 and TRBJ1-1; TRBD1 matches at 7 bases. CDR1 and CDR2 from the germline V gene are SQVTM and ANQGSEA. The CDR3 has 16 amino acids. V lost 7 bases to trimming and J lost 4 bases; unmatched junction nucleotides: 18. This CDR3 is CSGGDSLGFGGTEAFF. CDR3 coding DNA: TGCAGCGGTGGGGACAGCTTAGGATTTGGGGGCACTGAAGCTTTCTTT.